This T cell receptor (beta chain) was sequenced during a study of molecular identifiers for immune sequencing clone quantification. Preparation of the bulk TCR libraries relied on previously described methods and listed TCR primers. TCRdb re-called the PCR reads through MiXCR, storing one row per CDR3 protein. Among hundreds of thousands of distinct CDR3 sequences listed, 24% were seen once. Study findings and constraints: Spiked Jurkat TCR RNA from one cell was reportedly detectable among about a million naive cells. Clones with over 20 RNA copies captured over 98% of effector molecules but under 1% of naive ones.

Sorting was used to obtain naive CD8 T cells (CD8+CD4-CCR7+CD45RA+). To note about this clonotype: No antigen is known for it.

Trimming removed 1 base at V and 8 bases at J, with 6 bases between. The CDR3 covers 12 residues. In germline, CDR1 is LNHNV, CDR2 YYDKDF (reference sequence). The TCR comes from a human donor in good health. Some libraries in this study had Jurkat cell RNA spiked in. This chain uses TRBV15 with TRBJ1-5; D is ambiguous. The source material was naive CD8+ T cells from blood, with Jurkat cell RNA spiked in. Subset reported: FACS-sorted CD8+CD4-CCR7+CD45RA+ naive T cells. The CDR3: CATSRVGEPQHF. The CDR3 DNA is TGTGCCACCAGCAGAGTGGGTGAGCCCCAGCATTTT. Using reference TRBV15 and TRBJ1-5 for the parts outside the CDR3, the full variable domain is DAMVIQNPRYQVTQFGKPVTLSCSQTLNHNVMYWYQQKSSQAPKLLFHYYDKDFNNEADTPDNFQSRRPNTSFCFLDIRSPGLGDTAMYLCATSRVGEPQHFGDGTRLSIL.